The clone carrying this T cell receptor (beta chain) was detected only a few times. Its antigen is undetermined. These data come from a study of early stage breast cancer tumors. Overall study: ER+/PR+/HER2- status applied to about 80% of the 16 invasive breast tumors. Notes on the study in general: Unsorted bulk genomic DNA sequencing lacked pairing and functional marker data.

TCRdb's table, derived via immunoSEQ multiplex PCR, lists solely in-frame clones and lacks some. The sample shows roughly 30,000 clones, roughly 78% of them seen only once. The germline V gene encodes CDR1 SEHNR and CDR2 FQNEAQ (reference sequence). V was clipped by 3 bases and J by 1 base; unmatched bases: 0. The CDR3 runs 14 residues. The specimen sequenced was blood. The V and J genes are TRBV7-9 and TRBJ2-3; 8 positions agree with TRBD1. This sequence was found in a person between 60 and 70 years old with breast cancer. The CDR3 sequence is CASSLDRGTDTQYF. DNA of the CDR3: TGTGCCAGCAGCTTGGACAGGGGCACAGATACGCAGTATTTT.